This TCR beta chain was profiled in a study of CD8+ T cells in alopecia areata. Findings and limits, study-wide: In lesional scalp, particularly from alopecia totalis/universalis, clonality was higher than in normal scalp. Sharing of TCRs across patients appeared less clear than in mice, possibly for HLA-related reasons. Among the cells sequenced in scalp samples are also the resident alphabeta T cells of normal skin.

Separation by sorting yielded CD4+ and CD8+ T cells from PBMCs. cDNA serving as the sequencing template came from extracted, reverse transcribed RNA. The data were produced by immunoSEQ multiplex PCR, yet TCRdb's version contains in-frame clones alone and is incomplete. The repertoire includes 150,000 to 200,000 clones, 45% to 60% of them detected once, and under 5.5% sits in the top ten. The ends lost 4 bases at V and 5 bases at J; junction bases unmatched: 7. The V gene's germline CDR1 is SGDLS and CDR2 YYNGEE. The CDR3 runs 14 residues. About this clone: Its antigen is currently unknown.

The sequence was obtained from a human donor in good health. The V and J genes are TRBV9 and TRBJ2-5, with 8 bases matching TRBD1. The source material was CD4+ T cells sorted from blood. The CDR3 here is CASSPFRQGETQYF. In nucleotides, the CDR3 is TGTGCCAGCAGCCCGTTTAGACAGGGGGAGACCCAGTACTTC.